The TCR beta chain described here comes from a study of cytomegalovirus exposure and HLA in healthy donors. The overall study: When over 300 donors were genotyped, more than 70% of them were found to fall in the Caucasian-associated ancestry cluster. Broader study findings: Within an earlier analysis, most TCR beta V segments proved productive either about 87% or about 30% of the time. Later analysis identified several of the most significant clusters that appeared linked to common viral pathogens.

The CDR3 has 13 amino acids. Germline V CDR1 and CDR2: KGHSH, LQKENI. Trimming took off 2 bases at V and 7 bases at J, with 9 bases between the two ends. Concerning this clone: The antigen is unknown.

Both 60 Vbeta primers and 13 Jbeta primers went into the PCR. Profiling relied on immunoSEQ multiplex PCR, and the TCRdb table lists in-frame clones only, not all of them. The table shows about 160,000 clones, with less than 90% occurring only once. Sample: PBMCs. This clonotype was obtained from a man between 18 and 35 years old in good health and CMV-seronegative. This rearrangement joins TRBV18 to TRBJ1-5, with D unclear. Here the CDR3 DNA reads TGTGCCAGCTCACCAAGCGACGGACAGCCCCAGCATTTT. This translates into CASSPSDGQPQHF.